Each of the 13 T cell receptor beta chains below was sequenced from the same sample in a study of tumor-infiltrating lymphocytes in localized non-small cell lung cancer. Method: immunoSEQ multiplex PCR; TCRdb's copy keeps in-frame clones and lacks some. The profile shows approximately 7,200 clones, roughly 70% of them singletons. The sequencing input was lung tumor tissue. The origin of the receptors is a human donor with non-small cell lung cancer.

The J gene is TRBJ2-2, the V gene TRBV30; TRBD1 might be the D (5 bases). Germline CDR1 reads GTSNPN; CDR2 reads SVGIG (reference sequence). CDR3 length: 15 residues. V dropped 5 bases and J dropped 6 bases, with 19 bases sitting between them. Written as DNA, the CDR3 is TGTGCCTGGGGGGCCCAAACCCCAGTTGCCGGGGAGCTGTTTTTT. Residues: CAWGAQTPVAGELFF.

This clone showed up just a few times. V usage is TRBV5-1 and J usage is TRBJ2-7; D remains ambiguous. Per germline, CDR1 SGHRS and CDR2 YFSETQ. There are 13 residues in the CDR3. Trimming took 0 bases from V and 0 from J, leaving 4 bases between them. The DNA of the CDR3 is TGCGCCAGCAGCTTGGTGGGCTCCTACGAGCAGTACTTC. Translating gives CASSLVGSYEQYF. Full variable domain (outside the CDR3, taken from reference TRBV5-1 and TRBJ2-7): KAGVTQTPRYLIKTRGQQVTLSCSPISGHRSVSWYQQTPGQGLQFLFEYFSETQRNKGNFPGRFSGRQFSNSRSEMNVSTLELGDSALYLCASSLVGSYEQYFGPGTRLTVT.

The rearrangement links TRBV9 to TRBJ2-3, with 10 bases fitting TRBD2. The CDR3 totals 16 residues. V was clipped by 3 bases and J by 0 bases; unmatched bases: 4. Germline V lookup: CDR1 SGDLS, CDR2 YYNGEE. The CDR3, as DNA: TGTGCCAGCAGCGGGCCTAGCGGGGGTAGCACAGATACGCAGTATTTT. It codes for CASSGPSGGSTDTQYF.

This clone was seen only a few times. V gene TRBV19 combines with J gene TRBJ2-1; a weak D match, TRBD1 (6 bases). The ends were cut back, 4 bases at V and 2 bases at J, with 6 bases in the middle. The CDR3 has 13 residues. Per the germline V gene, CDR1 is LNHDA and CDR2 is SQIVND (reference sequence). The CDR3 sequence: CASSRDTYNEQFF. As DNA, the CDR3 is TGTGCCAGTAGTAGGGACACCTACAATGAGCAGTTCTTC.

Only a few counts were recorded for this clone. The chain has TRBV5-5 and TRBJ1-1; D remains unclear. V was pared by 2 bases and J by 5 bases, with 7 bases between. This CDR3 spans 12 amino acids. The V gene's germline CDR1 is SGHKS and CDR2 YYEKEE (reference sequence). The DNA for the CDR3 is TGTGCCAGCAGCTTACCGGGGACTGAAGCTTTCTTT. As protein: CASSLPGTEAFF.

In its sample, this clone was seen a few times. The chain combines TRBV7-2 with TRBJ1-6, with D possibly matching TRBD1 (5 bases). The CDR3 runs 15 residues. V was clipped by 1 base and J by 7 bases, with 11 bases between them. Germline V gives CDR1 SGHTA, CDR2 FQGNSA. The CDR3 DNA is TGTGCCAGCAGCTTAGATGGGGCGGGCAATTCACCCCTCCACTTT. Amino acid sequence: CASSLDGAGNSPLHF.

V and J are TRBV19 and TRBJ1-2; the D gene is possibly TRBD1 (5 bases). The CDR3 loop spans 15 amino acids. V was pared by 4 bases and J by 8 bases, with 20 bases between. CDR1 is LNHDA, CDR2 SQIVND, per germline (reference sequence). The CDR3 region has the DNA TGTGCCAGTAGTAATCAGCCGGGACGGAGTTTCGGCTACACCTTC. Translating it yields CASSNQPGRSFGYTF.

The sample holds one count of this clone. V is TRBV9 and J is TRBJ2-2, with 13 nucleotides matching TRBD2. CDR1 is SGDLS and CDR2 is YYNGEE in the germline V gene. The CDR3 sequence is 18 residues long. V was pared by 4 bases and J by 7 bases, with 13 bases of the junction left unmatched. The CDR3 nucleotides read TGTGCCAGCAGCAGAGGGGTAGGACTAGCGGGGGCAAGCGGGGAGCTGTTTTTT. This sequence encodes CASSRGVGLAGASGELFF.

CDR3 loop: CASSELETQYF. The DNA for the CDR3 is TGTGCCAGCAGTGAATTAGAGACCCAGTACTTC. This chain joins TRBV2 and TRBJ2-5; D is undetermined. The CDR3 is 11 residues long. Trimming left V 2 bases short and J 4 bases short, with 2 bases between. Germline CDR1 is SNHLY and CDR2 is FYNNEI.

This clone was counted between two and nine times. The same CDR3 arises from other DNA sequences in this sample as well. The chain joins TRBV7-9 to TRBJ2-7, with D tentatively TRBD1 or TRBD2 (5 bases each). V lost 1 base and J lost 3, with 13 bases in between. In germline, CDR1 is SEHNR, CDR2 FQNEAQ (reference sequence). The CDR3 is made up of 15 amino acids. Written as DNA, the CDR3 is TGTGCCAGCAGCTTAGTGAGCGGACAAAACTACGAGCAGTACTTC. Amino acids: CASSLVSGQNYEQYF.

The V gene is TRBV30, the J gene TRBJ2-5; no definite D call. CDR3 length: 13 residues. Germline V CDR1 and CDR2: GTSNPN, SVGIG (reference sequence). Trimming took off 5 bases at V and 5 bases at J, with 15 bases between the two ends. CDR3 amino acids: CAWGSVLGETQYF. CDR3 DNA sequence: TGTGCCTGGGGGTCAGTCTTAGGGGAGACCCAGTACTTC.

Comments on this clone: The germline gene is not matched at one end of the junction; a read error may be the cause. The chain carries TRBV5-1 and TRBJ1-1; a possible D gene is TRBD1 (5 bases). Germline V lookup: CDR1 SGHRS, CDR2 YFSETQ. CDR3 length: 12 residues. CDR3 DNA: TGTGCCAGCGGGCCGTCAGGGATTGAAGCTTTCTTT. Encoded protein: CASGPSGIEAFF.

The chain has TRBV5-1 and TRBJ2-1, with D possibly being TRBD2 (6 bases). Trimming removed 2 bases at V and 7 bases at J, with 16 bases between. Germline-derived CDR1 and CDR2 are SGHRS and YFSETQ. The CDR3 contains 15 residues. The CDR3 DNA is TGCGCCAGCAGCTTTCAGACTAGTCGCGGGAATGAGCAGTTCTTC. Its protein product is CASSFQTSRGNEQFF.